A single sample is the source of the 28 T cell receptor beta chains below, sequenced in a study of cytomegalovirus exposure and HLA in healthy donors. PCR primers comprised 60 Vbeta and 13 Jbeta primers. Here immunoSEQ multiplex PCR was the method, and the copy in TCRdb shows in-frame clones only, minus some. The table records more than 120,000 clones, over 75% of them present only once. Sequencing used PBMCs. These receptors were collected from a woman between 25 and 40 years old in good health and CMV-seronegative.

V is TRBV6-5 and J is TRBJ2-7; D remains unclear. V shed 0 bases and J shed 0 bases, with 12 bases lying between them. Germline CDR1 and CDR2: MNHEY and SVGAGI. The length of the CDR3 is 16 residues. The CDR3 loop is CASSYSRSDFSYEQYF. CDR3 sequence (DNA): TGTGCCAGCAGTTACTCGCGGTCTGACTTCTCCTACGAGCAGTACTTC.

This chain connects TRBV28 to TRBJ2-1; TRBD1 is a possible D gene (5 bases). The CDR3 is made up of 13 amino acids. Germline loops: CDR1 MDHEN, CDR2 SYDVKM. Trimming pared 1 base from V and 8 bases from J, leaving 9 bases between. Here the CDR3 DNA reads TGTGCCAGCAGTTTATCAGGGATGGATGAGCAGTTCTTC. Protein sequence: CASSLSGMDEQFF.

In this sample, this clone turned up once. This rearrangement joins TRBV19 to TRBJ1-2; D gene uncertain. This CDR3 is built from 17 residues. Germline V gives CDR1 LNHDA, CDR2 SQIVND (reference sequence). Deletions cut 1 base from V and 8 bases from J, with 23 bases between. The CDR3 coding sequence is TGTGCCAGTAGTATAGCATGGTTGACTGTCGAAAAAGGAGGCTACACCTTC. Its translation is CASSIAWLTVEKGGYTF. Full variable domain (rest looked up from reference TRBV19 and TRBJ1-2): DGGITQSPKYLFRKEGQNVTLSCEQNLNHDAMYWYRQDPGQGLRLIYYSQIVNDFQKGDIAEGYSVSREKKESFPLTVTSAQKNPTAFYLCASSIAWLTVEKGGYTFGSGTRLTVV.

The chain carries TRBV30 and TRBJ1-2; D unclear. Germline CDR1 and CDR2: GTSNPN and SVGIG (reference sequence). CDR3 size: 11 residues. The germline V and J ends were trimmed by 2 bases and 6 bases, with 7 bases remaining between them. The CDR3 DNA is TGTGCCTGGAGTTACGGGGATGGCTACACCTTC. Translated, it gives CAWSYGDGYTF.

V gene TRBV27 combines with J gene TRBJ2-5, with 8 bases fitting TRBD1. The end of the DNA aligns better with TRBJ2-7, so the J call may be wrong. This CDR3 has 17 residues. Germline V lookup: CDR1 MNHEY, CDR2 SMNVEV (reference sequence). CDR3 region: CASSPGTGPGITYEQYF. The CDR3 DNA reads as TGTGCCAGCAGTCCCGGGACAGGCCCGGGTATTACCTACGAGCAGTACTTC.

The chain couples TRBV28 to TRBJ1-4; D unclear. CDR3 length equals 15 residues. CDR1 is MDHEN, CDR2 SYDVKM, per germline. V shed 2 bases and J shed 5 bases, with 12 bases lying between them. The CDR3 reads CASSLPGRANEKLFF. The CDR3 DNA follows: TGTGCCAGCAGTTTACCCGGGCGGGCGAATGAAAAACTGTTTTTT.

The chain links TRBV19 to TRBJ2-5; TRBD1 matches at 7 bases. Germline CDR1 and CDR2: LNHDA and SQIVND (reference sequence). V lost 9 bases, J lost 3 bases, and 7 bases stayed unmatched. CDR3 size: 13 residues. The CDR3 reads CASNRGREETQYF. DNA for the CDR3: TGTGCCAGCAACAGGGGTCGCGAAGAGACCCAGTACTTC.

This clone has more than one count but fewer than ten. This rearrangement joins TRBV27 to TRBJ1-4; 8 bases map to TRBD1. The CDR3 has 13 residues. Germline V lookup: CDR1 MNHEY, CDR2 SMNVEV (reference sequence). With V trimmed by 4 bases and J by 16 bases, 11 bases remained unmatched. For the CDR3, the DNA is TGTGCCAGCAGTTGGGGCCCACAGGGGGGGAAGTTTTTT. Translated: CASSWGPQGGKFF.

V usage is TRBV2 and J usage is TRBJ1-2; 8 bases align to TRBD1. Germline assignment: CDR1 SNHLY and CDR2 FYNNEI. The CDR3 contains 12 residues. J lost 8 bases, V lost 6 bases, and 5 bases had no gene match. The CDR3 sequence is CASRTGGLGYTF. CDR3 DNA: TGTGCCAGCAGAACAGGGGGGCTAGGCTACACCTTC. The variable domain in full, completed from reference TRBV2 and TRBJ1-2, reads EPEVTQTPSHQVTQMGQEVILRCVPISNHLYFYWYRQILGQKVEFLVSFYNNEISEKSEIFDDQFSVERPDGSNFTLKIRSTKLEDSAMYFCASRTGGLGYTFGSGTRLTVV.

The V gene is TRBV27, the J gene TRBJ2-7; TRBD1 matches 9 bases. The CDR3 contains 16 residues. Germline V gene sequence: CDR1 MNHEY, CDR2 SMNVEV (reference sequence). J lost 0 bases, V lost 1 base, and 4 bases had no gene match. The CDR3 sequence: CASSLYGTGLSYEQYF. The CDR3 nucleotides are TGTGCCAGCAGTTTATATGGGACAGGGCTCTCCTACGAGCAGTACTTC.

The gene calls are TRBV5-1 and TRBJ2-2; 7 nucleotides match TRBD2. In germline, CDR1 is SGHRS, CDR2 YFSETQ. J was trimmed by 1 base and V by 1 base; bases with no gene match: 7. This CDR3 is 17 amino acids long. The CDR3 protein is CASSLRLAVMNTGELFF. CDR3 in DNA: TGCGCCAGCAGCTTGAGGCTAGCGGTGATGAACACCGGGGAGCTGTTTTTT.

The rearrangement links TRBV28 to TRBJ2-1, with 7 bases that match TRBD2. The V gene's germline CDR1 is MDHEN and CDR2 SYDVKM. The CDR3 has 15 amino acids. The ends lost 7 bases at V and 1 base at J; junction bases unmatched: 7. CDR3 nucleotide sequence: TGTGCCAGCATGGCGGGAGAATTGTCCTACAATGAGCAGTTCTTC. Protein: CASMAGELSYNEQFF.

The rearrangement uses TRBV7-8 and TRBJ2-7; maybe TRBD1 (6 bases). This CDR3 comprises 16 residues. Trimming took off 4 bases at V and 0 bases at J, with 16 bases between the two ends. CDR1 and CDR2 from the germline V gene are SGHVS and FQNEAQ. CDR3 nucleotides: TGTGCCAGCAGCTATTCCCTACAGGGTGGCTCCTACGAGCAGTACTTC. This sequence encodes CASSYSLQGGSYEQYF.

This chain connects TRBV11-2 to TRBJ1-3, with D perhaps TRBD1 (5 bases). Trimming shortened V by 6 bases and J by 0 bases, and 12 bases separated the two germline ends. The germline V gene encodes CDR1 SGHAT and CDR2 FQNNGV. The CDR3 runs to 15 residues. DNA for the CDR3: TGTGCCAGCAGTCCCCTCAGGGACTCTGGAAACACCATATATTTT. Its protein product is CASSPLRDSGNTIYF.

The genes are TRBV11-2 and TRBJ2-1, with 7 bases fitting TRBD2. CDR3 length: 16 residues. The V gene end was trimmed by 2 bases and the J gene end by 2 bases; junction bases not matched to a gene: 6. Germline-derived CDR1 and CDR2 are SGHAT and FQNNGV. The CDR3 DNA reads TGTGCCAGCAGCTTAATTGCTAGCGGCCCCTACAATGAGCAGTTCTTC. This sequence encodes CASSLIASGPYNEQFF.

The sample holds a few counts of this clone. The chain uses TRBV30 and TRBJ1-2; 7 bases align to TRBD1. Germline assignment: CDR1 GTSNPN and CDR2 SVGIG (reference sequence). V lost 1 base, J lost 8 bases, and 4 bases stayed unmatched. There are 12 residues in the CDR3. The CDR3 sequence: CAWSETGWGYTF. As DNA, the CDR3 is TGTGCCTGGAGTGAGACAGGGTGGGGCTACACCTTC.

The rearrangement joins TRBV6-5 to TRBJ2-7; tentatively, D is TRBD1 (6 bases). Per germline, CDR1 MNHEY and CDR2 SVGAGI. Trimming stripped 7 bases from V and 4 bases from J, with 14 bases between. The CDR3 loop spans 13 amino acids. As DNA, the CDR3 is TGTGCCAGCAATCCGACAGGAGGATACGAGCAGTACTTC. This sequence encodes CASNPTGGYEQYF.

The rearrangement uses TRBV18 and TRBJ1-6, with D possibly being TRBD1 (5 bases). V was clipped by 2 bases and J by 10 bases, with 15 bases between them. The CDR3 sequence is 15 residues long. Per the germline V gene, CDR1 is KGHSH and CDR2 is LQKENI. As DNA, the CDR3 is TGTGCCAGCTCACCAGGGGGGGGATATCGATCACCCCTCCACTTT. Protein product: CASSPGGGYRSPLHF.

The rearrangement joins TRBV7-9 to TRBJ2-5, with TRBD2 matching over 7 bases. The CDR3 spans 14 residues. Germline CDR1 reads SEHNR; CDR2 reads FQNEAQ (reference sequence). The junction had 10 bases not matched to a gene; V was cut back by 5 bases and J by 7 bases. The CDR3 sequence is CASSLSGPEGTQYF. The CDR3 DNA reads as TGTGCCAGCAGCCTTAGCGGGCCCGAGGGGACCCAGTACTTC.

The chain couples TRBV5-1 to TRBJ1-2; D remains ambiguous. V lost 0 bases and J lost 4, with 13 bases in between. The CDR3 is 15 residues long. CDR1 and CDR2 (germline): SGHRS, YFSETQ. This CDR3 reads CASSLEWGGSYGYTF. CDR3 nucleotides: TGCGCCAGCAGCTTGGAGTGGGGAGGATCCTATGGCTACACCTTC.

This CDR3 is CASTTQAANYGYTF. The CDR3 DNA is TGTGCCAGCACCACCCAGGCAGCTAACTATGGCTACACCTTC. The gene calls are TRBV28 and TRBJ1-2; D ambiguous. The length of the CDR3 is 14 residues. V was pared by 7 bases and J by 0 bases, with 12 bases between. Looked up from germline, CDR1 is MDHEN and CDR2 is SYDVKM.

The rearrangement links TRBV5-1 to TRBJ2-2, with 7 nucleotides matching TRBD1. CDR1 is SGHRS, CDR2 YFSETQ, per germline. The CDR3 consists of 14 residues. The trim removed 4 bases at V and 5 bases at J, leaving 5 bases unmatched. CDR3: CASSTAQGTGELFF. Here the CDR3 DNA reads TGCGCCAGCAGCACGGCACAGGGGACCGGGGAGCTGTTTTTT.

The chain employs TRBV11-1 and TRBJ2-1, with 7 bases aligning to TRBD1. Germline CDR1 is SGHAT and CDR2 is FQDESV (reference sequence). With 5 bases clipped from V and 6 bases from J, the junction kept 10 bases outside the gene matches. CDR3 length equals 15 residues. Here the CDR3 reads CASSLMTGPGNEQFF. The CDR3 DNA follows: TGTGCCAGCAGCCTTATGACAGGGCCCGGCAATGAGCAGTTCTTC.

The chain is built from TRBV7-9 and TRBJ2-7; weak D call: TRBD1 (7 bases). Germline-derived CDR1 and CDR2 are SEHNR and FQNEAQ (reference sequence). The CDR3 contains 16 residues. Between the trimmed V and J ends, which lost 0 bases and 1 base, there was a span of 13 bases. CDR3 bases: TGTGCCAGCAGCTTAGCGGAGGCAGGGGGGTCCTACGAGCAGTACTTC. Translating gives CASSLAEAGGSYEQYF.

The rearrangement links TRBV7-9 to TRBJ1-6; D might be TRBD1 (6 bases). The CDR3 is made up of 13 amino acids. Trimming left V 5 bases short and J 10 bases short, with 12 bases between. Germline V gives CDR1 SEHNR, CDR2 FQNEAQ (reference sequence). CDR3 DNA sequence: TGTGCCAGCAGCGTACAGGGAGTCTCACCCCTCCACTTT. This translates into CASSVQGVSPLHF.

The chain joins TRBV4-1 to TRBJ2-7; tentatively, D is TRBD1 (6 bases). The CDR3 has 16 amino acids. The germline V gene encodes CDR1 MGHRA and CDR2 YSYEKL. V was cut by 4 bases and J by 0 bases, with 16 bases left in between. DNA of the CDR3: TGCGCCAGCAGCCCCCGATCCGACAGGAGCTCCTACGAGCAGTACTTC. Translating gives CASSPRSDRSSYEQYF.

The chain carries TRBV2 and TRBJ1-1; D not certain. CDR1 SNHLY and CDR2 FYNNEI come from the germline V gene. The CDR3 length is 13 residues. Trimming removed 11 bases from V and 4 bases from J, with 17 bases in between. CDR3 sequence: CASSLQLSTEAFF. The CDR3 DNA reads TGTGCCTCCTCCTTACAGCTGAGCACTGAAGCTTTCTTT.

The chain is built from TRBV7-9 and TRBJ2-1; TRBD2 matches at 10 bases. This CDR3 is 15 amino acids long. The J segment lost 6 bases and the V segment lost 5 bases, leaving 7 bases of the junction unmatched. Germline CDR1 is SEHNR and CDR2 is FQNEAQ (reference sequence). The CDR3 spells CASSPIGLAANEQFF. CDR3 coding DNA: TGTGCCAGCAGCCCCATCGGACTAGCGGCCAATGAGCAGTTCTTC.